This T cell receptor (beta chain) was observed in a study of cytomegalovirus exposure and HLA in healthy donors. The germline CDR1 and CDR2 sequences are MDHEN and SYDVKM. The CDR3 has 17 residues. The V and J ends lost 5 bases and 0 bases, in that order; junction bases with no gene match: 9. Amplification used 60 Vbeta primers and 13 Jbeta primers. Assay used: immunoSEQ multiplex PCR; TCRdb lists only in-frame clones, some missing. The sample holds over 110,000 clones, around 79% seen once. V is TRBV28 and J is TRBJ2-3; TRBD1 aligns across 9 bases. This receptor was identified in a woman aged 45-65 years in good health and CMV-seropositive. The sample taken for sequencing was PBMCs. The CDR3 DNA reads as TGTGCCAGCAGTGTCCGGACAGGGGCTTCTAGCACAGATACGCAGTATTTT. Protein: CASSVRTGASSTDTQYF.